This T cell receptor beta chain was recorded in a study of T cells after posttransplantation cyclophosphamide. This clone was seen a few times. No antigen is known for it. V dropped 0 bases and J dropped 0 bases, with 13 bases sitting between them. In germline, CDR1 is SGHDT, CDR2 YYEEEE. This CDR3 comprises 17 residues. Study-level results: TRB overlap between skin or GI tissue T cells and blood was limited. TRB clonality was highly associated with recipient CMV seropositivity and reactivation.

The method was immunoSEQ multiplex PCR; TCRdb's version includes in-frame clones alone and lacks a portion of them. This sample has 30,000 or so clones, with roughly 88% found just once. The TCR sequence derives from a man aged 45 to 65. J is TRBJ1-3 and V is TRBV5-6; D call uncertain. Sequencing was performed on PBMCs. For the CDR3, the DNA is TGTGCCAGCAGCTTGGGTCCCCCAACGAGCTCTGGAAACACCATATATTTT. Amino acid sequence: CASSLGPPTSSGNTIYF.